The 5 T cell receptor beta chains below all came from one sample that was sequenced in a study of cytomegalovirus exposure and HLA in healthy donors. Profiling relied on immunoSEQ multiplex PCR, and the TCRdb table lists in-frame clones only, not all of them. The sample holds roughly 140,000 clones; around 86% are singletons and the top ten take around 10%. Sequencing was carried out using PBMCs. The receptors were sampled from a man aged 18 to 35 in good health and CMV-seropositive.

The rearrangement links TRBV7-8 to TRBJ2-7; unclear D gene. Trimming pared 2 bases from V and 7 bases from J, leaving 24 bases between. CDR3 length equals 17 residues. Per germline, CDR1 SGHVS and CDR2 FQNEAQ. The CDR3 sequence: CASSLIVPKLLGVEQYF. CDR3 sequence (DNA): TGTGCCAGCAGCTTAATTGTTCCCAAACTCCTAGGTGTTGAGCAGTACTTC.

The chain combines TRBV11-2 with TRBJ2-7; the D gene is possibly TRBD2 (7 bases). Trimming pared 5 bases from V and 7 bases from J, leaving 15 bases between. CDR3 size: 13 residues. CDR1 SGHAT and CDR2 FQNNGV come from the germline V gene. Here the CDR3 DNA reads TGTGCCAGCAGCGCGAAAGGGGGGGGTGAGCAGTACTTC. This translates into CASSAKGGGEQYF.

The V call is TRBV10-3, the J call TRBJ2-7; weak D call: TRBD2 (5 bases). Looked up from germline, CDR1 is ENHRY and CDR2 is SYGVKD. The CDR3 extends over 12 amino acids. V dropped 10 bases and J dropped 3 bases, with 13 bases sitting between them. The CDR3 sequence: CATRGSSYEQYF. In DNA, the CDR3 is TGTGCCACCCGGGGATCCAGCTACGAGCAGTACTTC.

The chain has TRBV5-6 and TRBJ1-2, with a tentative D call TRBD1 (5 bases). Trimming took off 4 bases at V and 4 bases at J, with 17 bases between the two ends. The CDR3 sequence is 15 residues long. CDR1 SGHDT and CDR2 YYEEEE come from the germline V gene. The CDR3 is CASSRRQLRIYGYTF. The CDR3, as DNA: TGTGCCAGCAGCCGGCGACAGCTCAGGATCTATGGCTACACCTTC.

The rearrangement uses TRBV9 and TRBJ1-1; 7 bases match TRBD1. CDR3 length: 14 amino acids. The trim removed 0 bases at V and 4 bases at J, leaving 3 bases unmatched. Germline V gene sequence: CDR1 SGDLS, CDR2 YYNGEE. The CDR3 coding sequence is TGTGCCAGCAGCGTAGGGTACAGGGGCACTGAAGCTTTCTTT. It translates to CASSVGYRGTEAFF. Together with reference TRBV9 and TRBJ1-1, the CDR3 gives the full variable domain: DSGVTQTPKHLITATGQRVTLRCSPRSGDLSVYWYQQSLDQGLQFLIQYYNGEERAKGNILERFSAQQFPDLHSELNLSSLELGDSALYFCASSVGYRGTEAFFGQGTRLTVV.